The 21 T cell receptor beta chains reported below all come from one sample, sequenced in a study of blood T cell repertoires in COVID-19. The data were produced by immunoSEQ multiplex PCR, yet TCRdb's version contains in-frame clones alone and is incomplete. The table includes about 71,000 clones, just over 85% detected once. Sequenced material: peripheral blood. Receptor source: a man in his forties or fifties with active COVID-19.

The chain is built from TRBV4-1 and TRBJ1-2; 7 nucleotides align to TRBD1. The CDR3 extends over 15 amino acids. Germline CDR1 is MGHRA and CDR2 is YSYEKL. The V gene end was trimmed by 0 bases and the J gene end by 3 bases; junction bases not matched to a gene: 4. CDR3 sequence (DNA): TGCGCCAGCAGCCAAGAAACGGGACAGCACTATGGCTACACCTTC. Protein sequence: CASSQETGQHYGYTF.

The chain carries TRBV9 and TRBJ1-1; 7 bases fit TRBD1. V was clipped by 5 bases and J by 9 bases; unmatched bases: 7. The CDR3 runs 12 residues. Germline V gene lookup returns CDR1 SGDLS and CDR2 YYNGEE. CDR3 sequence reads: CASSSTGRKAFF. In DNA form, the CDR3 reads TGTGCCAGCAGTTCGACAGGGAGAAAAGCTTTCTTT.

This clone was counted a single time. This chain joins TRBV18 and TRBJ1-2; 8 positions agree with TRBD1. The trim removed 3 bases at V and 5 bases at J, leaving 8 bases unmatched. Germline V gene data show CDR1 as KGHSH and CDR2 as LQKENI. The CDR3 runs to 15 residues. CDR3 bases: TGTGCCAGCTCACCGGGACAGGCGGGGGATTATGGCTACACCTTC. Its protein is CASSPGQAGDYGYTF.

The chain uses TRBV11-3 and TRBJ1-3; 7 nucleotides align to TRBD1. CDR3 length: 16 amino acids. The V and J ends lost 5 bases and 0 bases, in that order; junction bases with no gene match: 7. The V gene's germline CDR1 is SGHNT and CDR2 YENEEA. The CDR3 region is CASSRTGVFSGNTIYF. The CDR3 DNA reads TGTGCCAGCAGCCGCACAGGGGTCTTCTCTGGAAACACCATATATTTT.

The rearrangement joins TRBV7-9 to TRBJ2-1; 12 bases map to TRBD2. This CDR3 is built from 16 residues. J gave up 6 bases and V 4 bases, and 7 bases lay outside the gene matches. The V gene's germline CDR1 is SEHNR and CDR2 FQNEAQ (reference sequence). CDR3 protein: CASSSRLAGVRNEQFF. As DNA, the CDR3 is TGTGCCAGCAGCTCCAGACTAGCGGGGGTTCGCAATGAGCAGTTCTTC.

The chain combines TRBV28 with TRBJ2-7, with D unclear. The CDR3 loop spans 14 amino acids. Germline values: CDR1 MDHEN, CDR2 SYDVKM. Trimming stripped 6 bases from V and 4 bases from J, with 16 bases between. CDR3 protein: CASSQATPSYEQYV. CDR3 nucleotide sequence: TGTGCCAGCAGCCAGGCTACGCCCTCTTACGAGCAGTACGTC.

The sample holds one count of this clone. V and J are TRBV5-1 and TRBJ1-4, with D possibly TRBD1 on 6 matching bases. Germline loops: CDR1 SGHRS, CDR2 YFSETQ. The CDR3 length is 15 residues. Trimming cost V 0 bases and J 2 bases, with 8 bases left between them. CDR3 nucleotide sequence: TGCGCCAGCAGCTTGGCAGGGGCCACTAATGAAAAACTGTTTTTT. It specifies CASSLAGATNEKLFF.

The chain is built from TRBV5-1 and TRBJ2-5; TRBD1 aligns across 7 bases. The trim removed 0 bases at V and 5 bases at J, leaving 7 bases unmatched. The CDR3 consists of 15 residues. Germline V gives CDR1 SGHRS, CDR2 YFSETQ. In nucleotides, the CDR3 is TGCGCCAGCAGCTTGGTGGTGACAGGGTCCGAGACCCAGTACTTC. Encoded protein: CASSLVVTGSETQYF.

Only one count was recorded for this clone. The chain links TRBV6-5 to TRBJ1-5; D remains ambiguous. The germline V gene encodes CDR1 MNHEY and CDR2 SVGAGI. V dropped 0 bases and J dropped 2 bases, with 8 bases sitting between them. This CDR3 region has 15 residues. The CDR3 sequence is CASSYSLTGNQPQHF. In DNA, the CDR3 is TGTGCCAGCAGTTACTCCCTAACGGGCAATCAGCCCCAGCATTTT.

This chain links TRBV19 with TRBJ2-3, with TRBD1 as a possible D gene (7 bases). Per germline, CDR1 LNHDA and CDR2 SQIVND (reference sequence). CDR3 size: 15 residues. Trimming stripped 7 bases from V and 2 bases from J, with 16 bases between. The CDR3 nucleotides are TGTGCCAGTACCCCAGGGGGGACAGCCACAGATACGCAGTATTTT. Translated: CASTPGGTATDTQYF.

The rearrangement joins TRBV27 to TRBJ2-7; 7 positions match TRBD2. The CDR3 spans 15 residues. V shed 2 bases and J 13 bases; nucleotides not matched to a gene: 17. Germline CDR1 is MNHEY and CDR2 is SMNVEV (reference sequence). CDR3 DNA sequence: TGTGCCAGCAGTTTAATCGGTGGGGGAGGGCCCATTCCTTACGTC. It encodes CASSLIGGGGPIPYV.

This chain uses TRBV5-6 with TRBJ2-6; 10 bases are a match to TRBD1. The CDR3 contains 19 residues. J lost 1 base, V lost 2 bases, and 9 bases had no gene match. Germline V lookup: CDR1 SGHDT, CDR2 YYEEEE. CDR3 bases: TGTGCCAGCAGCTTCGGGACAGGGGAATGGACGTCTGGGGCCAACGTCCTGACTTTC. Amino acids: CASSFGTGEWTSGANVLTF.

This clone turned up a few times. The J gene is TRBJ2-3, the V gene TRBV18; the D is unclear. Trimming removed 3 bases at V and 4 bases at J, with 11 bases between. The length of the CDR3 is 14 residues. Looked up from germline, CDR1 is KGHSH and CDR2 is LQKENI. DNA for the CDR3: TGTGCCAGCTCACCCCCCACGAGCCCAGATACGCAGTATTTT. Amino acids: CASSPPTSPDTQYF. Using reference TRBV18 and TRBJ2-3 for the parts outside the CDR3, the full variable domain is NAGVMQNPRHLVRRRGQEARLRCSPMKGHSHVYWYRQLPEEGLKFMVYLQKENIIDESGMPKERFSAEFPKEGPSILRIQQVVRGDSAAYFCASSPPTSPDTQYFGPGTRLTVL.

This rearrangement joins TRBV18 to TRBJ2-6; possibly TRBD1 for D (6 bases). From germline, CDR1 is KGHSH and CDR2 LQKENI. The V and J ends lost 2 bases and 0 bases respectively, with 23 bases between them. The CDR3 covers 21 residues. The CDR3 spells CASSPSLVSQGESSGANVLTF. For the CDR3, the DNA is TGTGCCAGCTCACCATCACTCGTTTCACAGGGCGAAAGCTCTGGGGCCAACGTCCTGACTTTC.

J is TRBJ2-5 and V is TRBV7-6, with TRBD2 identical over 8 bases. Trimming removed 1 base from V and 5 bases from J; junction bases left unmatched: 9. The CDR3 has 16 residues. Germline values: CDR1 SGHVS, CDR2 FNYEAQ. DNA of the CDR3: TGTGCCAGCAGCTTAGATTGGGTAGCGGGGATGGAGACCCAGTACTTC. As protein: CASSLDWVAGMETQYF.

The gene calls are TRBV5-1 and TRBJ2-7, with D unresolved. The CDR3 consists of 12 residues. V lost 4 bases to trimming and J lost 3 bases, with 8 bases between them. CDR1 is SGHRS and CDR2 is YFSETQ in the germline V gene. This CDR3 is CASSPGHYEQYF. The CDR3, as DNA: TGCGCCAGCAGCCCAGGCCACTACGAGCAGTACTTC.

This chain uses TRBV12-3 or TRBV12-4 with TRBJ2-1; no reliable D call. Deletions cut 3 bases from V and 10 bases from J, with 13 bases between. The CDR3 is 13 residues long. CDR3 loop: CASSFRLYSEQFF. CDR3 nucleotides: TGTGCCAGCAGTTTCAGACTTTACTCAGAGCAGTTCTTC.

The rearrangement joins TRBV15 to TRBJ2-2; D not certain. V lost 0 bases and J 1 base, leaving 12 bases between the germline ends. CDR3 length equals 17 residues. CDR1 and CDR2 from the germline V gene are LNHNV and YYDKDF (reference sequence). The CDR3 nucleotides read TGTGCCACCAGCAGAGATCGTCCAGTCCTGAACACCGGGGAGCTGTTTTTT. As protein: CATSRDRPVLNTGELFF.

This clone has a handful of counts. V is TRBV7-9 and J is TRBJ1-5; 9 nucleotides match TRBD1. V shed 5 bases, J shed 5 bases, and the junction held 7 bases outside the gene matches. The CDR3 is 15 residues long. Germline CDR1 reads SEHNR; CDR2 reads FQNEAQ (reference sequence). The CDR3 loop reads CASSLGQGTYQPQHF. The DNA for the CDR3 is TGTGCCAGCAGCCTAGGACAGGGGACGTATCAGCCCCAGCATTTT.

The CDR3 loop is CASSSGTSGRNTDTQYF. CDR3 DNA sequence: TGTGCCAGCAGCTCCGGGACTAGCGGGAGAAACACAGATACGCAGTATTTT. V gene TRBV7-8 combines with J gene TRBJ2-3, with 14 nucleotides matching TRBD2. CDR1 is SGHVS, CDR2 FQNEAQ, per germline. The trim removed 4 bases at V and 2 bases at J, leaving 5 bases unmatched. The CDR3 loop spans 17 amino acids.

The chain links TRBV2 to TRBJ1-3; 9 nucleotides align to TRBD1. The V gene end was trimmed by 4 bases and the J gene end by 6 bases; junction bases not matched to a gene: 4. Germline CDR1 SNHLY, CDR2 FYNNEI. The CDR3 contains 14 residues. DNA of the CDR3: TGTGCCAGCAGTGGAGACAGGGGGACAAACACCATATATTTT. This gives the protein CASSGDRGTNTIYF. Supplemented by reference TRBV2 and TRBJ1-3, the full variable domain reads EPEVTQTPSHQVTQMGQEVILRCVPISNHLYFYWYRQILGQKVEFLVSFYNNEISEKSEIFDDQFSVERPDGSNFTLKIRSTKLEDSAMYFCASSGDRGTNTIYFGEGSWLTVV.